The clone carrying this T cell receptor beta chain occurred a few times. The antigen is not known. The data originate from a study of T-cell reconstitution after alpha-beta-depleted transplantation in children. The study, taken as a whole, reports: In some patients, recipient T cells and intrathymic progenitors surviving conditioning explained high day-60 diversity. Approximately two months post-transplant, alpha-beta T cells reportedly originated from several hundred expanded graft clones. Most T-cell counts and diversity one year after the transplant came from T cells that were newly produced.

Construction of the TCRbeta library involved unique molecular identifiers. MiXCR, run by TCRdb on the PCR reads, gives a single entry per CDR3 protein. The table includes approximately 980,000 distinct CDR3 sequences, about 29% detected once. The CDR3 has 18 amino acids. V was pared by 2 bases and J by 4 bases, with 14 bases of the junction left unmatched. This chain joins TRBV23-1 and TRBJ2-1; 7 nucleotides match TRBD1. TRBV23-1 is annotated as an ORF whose role is uncertain. Here the sequenced sample was PBMCs, mostly from graft donor cells, taken 360 days after TCRalphabeta/CD19-depleted stem cell transplant. This clonotype originated in a boy less than two years old who had a stem cell transplant for SCID, so the T cells may come from the graft donor. The CDR3 sequence: CASSQVVDREMSYNEQFF. The CDR3 DNA reads TGCGCCAGCAGTCAAGTTGTAGACAGGGAGATGAGTTACAATGAGCAGTTCTTC.